The T cell receptor beta chain described here comes from a study of control samples from healthy donors and cancer patients. This clone occurred once. Generated by immunoSEQ multiplex PCR, the TCRdb table keeps only in-frame clones and is missing some. The profile shows 150,000 to 200,000 clones, approximately 86% of them singletons. V was cut by 1 base and J by 5 bases, with 9 bases left in between. The CDR3 totals 13 residues. In germline, CDR1 is SGHRS, CDR2 YFSETQ. This receptor was obtained from a woman aged 30 to 39 in good health. The V gene is TRBV5-1, the J gene TRBJ2-5; possibly TRBD2 for D (6 bases). Sequenced material: blood. The CDR3: CASSLPGRETQYF. CDR3 coding DNA: TGCGCCAGCAGCTTGCCAGGGAGGGAGACCCAGTACTTC.